This entry lists 13 T cell receptor beta chains sequenced from one sample in a study of blood T cell repertoires in COVID-19 (dated by TCRdb to the early 2020s). The library was produced with the immunoSEQ multiplex PCR assay. The clones in this table, taken by TCRdb from immuneACCESS, are in-frame only. Not every clone is retained; where verified, under half of the shortfall comes from an unresolved V gene, and the cause of the rest is unknown. The sample includes roughly 280,000 clones, with approximately 90% observed a single time. About 3% of the sample comes from the top ten. Material for sequencing was PBMCs or T cells enriched from blood (not recorded which). The receptors were sampled from a man in his forties or fifties who had been exposed to COVID-19.

V is TRBV2 and J is TRBJ1-5, with D maybe TRBD1 (5 bases). CDR1 and CDR2 (germline): SNHLY, FYNNEI. The CDR3 spans 14 residues. V gave up 4 bases and J gave up 3 bases, with 10 bases separating them. In DNA, the CDR3 is TGTGCCAGCAGTGGAACAGGTTTCAATCAGCCCCAGCATTTT. This translates into CASSGTGFNQPQHF.

Of note for this clone: At one end the junction does not follow the germline gene, possibly because of a read error. The genes are TRBV27 and TRBJ2-5; 7 positions agree with TRBD2. The CDR3 runs to 16 residues. Germline V gene data show CDR1 as MNHEY and CDR2 as SMNVEV (reference sequence). The CDR3 coding sequence is TGTGCCACCGCCGCCTTCCCGGCGGGGGACCAGGAGACCCAGTACTTC. Translating gives CATAAFPAGDQETQYF.

V and J are TRBV29-1 and TRBJ2-2; D is possibly TRBD1 (5 bases). Germline assignment: CDR1 SQVTM and CDR2 ANQGSEA. V gave up 1 base and J gave up 5 bases, with 14 bases separating them. There are 15 residues in the CDR3. CDR3 in amino acids: CSVEGYRQKTGELFF. In nucleotides, the CDR3 is TGCAGCGTTGAAGGCTACCGACAGAAAACCGGGGAGCTGTTTTTT.

The gene calls are TRBV27 and TRBJ2-1; D is possibly TRBD2 (6 bases). The CDR3 sequence is 15 residues long. Germline CDR1 and CDR2: MNHEY and SMNVEV (reference sequence). Trimming took 2 bases from V and 9 from J, leaving 17 bases between them. The CDR3 here is CASSLGGRTPVEQFF. CDR3 nucleotides: TGTGCCAGCAGTTTAGGGGGGAGGACCCCAGTTGAGCAGTTCTTC.

The chain uses TRBV29-1 and TRBJ2-7, with a tentative D call TRBD1 (5 bases). The ends were cut back, 6 bases at V and 3 bases at J, with 18 bases in the middle. Per germline, CDR1 SQVTM and CDR2 ANQGSEA. The CDR3 is made up of 14 amino acids. CDR3 DNA sequence: TGCAGCGTCCAACTGGACACATCCAGCTACGAGCAGTACTTC. Translated, it gives CSVQLDTSSYEQYF.

The CDR3 sequence is CASIRTDSGNTIYF. Written as DNA, the CDR3 is TGTGCCAGCATACGGACTGACTCTGGAAACACCATATATTTT. The genes are TRBV2 and TRBJ1-3; D not resolved. Looked up from germline, CDR1 is SNHLY and CDR2 is FYNNEI. The V end was cut by 7 bases, the J end by 0 bases, with 10 bases between. The CDR3 runs 14 residues. Supplemented by reference TRBV2 and TRBJ1-3, the full variable domain reads EPEVTQTPSHQVTQMGQEVILRCVPISNHLYFYWYRQILGQKVEFLVSFYNNEISEKSEIFDDQFSVERPDGSNFTLKIRSTKLEDSAMYFCASIRTDSGNTIYFGEGSWLTVV.

The chain employs TRBV29-1 and TRBJ1-1; D call uncertain. The CDR3 sequence is 11 residues long. V shed 2 bases and J shed 3 bases, with 4 bases lying between them. Germline values: CDR1 SQVTM, CDR2 ANQGSEA. CDR3 region: CSVESDTEAFF. CDR3 coding DNA: TGCAGCGTTGAAAGCGACACTGAAGCTTTCTTT.

V is TRBV9 and J is TRBJ2-3; TRBD1 might be the D (5 bases). With 1 base removed from V and 2 bases from J, the gap between germline ends came to 8 bases. The CDR3 covers 14 residues. The germline V gene has CDR1 SGDLS and CDR2 YYNGEE. The CDR3 DNA reads TGTGCCAGCAGCGTAAGGGGCTTCACAGATACGCAGTATTTT. Translating gives CASSVRGFTDTQYF.

There are a few counts of this clone. The chain recombines TRBV11-2 with TRBJ2-1; a weak D match, TRBD1 (6 bases). Germline V gene sequence: CDR1 SGHAT, CDR2 FQNNGV. V was clipped by 6 bases and J by 3 bases, with 15 bases between them. This CDR3 has 15 residues. The CDR3 is CASSLNRARYNEQFF. In nucleotides, the CDR3 is TGTGCCAGCAGTTTAAACAGGGCACGCTACAATGAGCAGTTCTTC.

The genes are TRBV15 and TRBJ2-7; 8 nucleotides match TRBD1. The germline CDR1 and CDR2 sequences are LNHNV and YYDKDF (reference sequence). The trim removed 7 bases at V and 3 bases at J, leaving 5 bases unmatched. CDR3 length: 13 amino acids. CDR3 nucleotide sequence: TGTGCCACCACCTCCGACAGGGGCTACGAGCAGTACTTC. Amino acids: CATTSDRGYEQYF.

The chain carries TRBV3-1 (or the pseudogene TRBV3-2) and TRBJ2-7, with 8 nucleotides matching TRBD1. Germline CDR1 reads LGHDT; CDR2 reads YNNKEL (reference sequence). CDR3 size: 13 residues. V was pared by 4 bases and J by 3 bases, with 2 bases of the junction left unmatched. The CDR3 nucleotides are TGTGCCAGCAGCCGGGGACAGGTCTACGAGCAGTACTTC. Translated, it gives CASSRGQVYEQYF.

This clone has a single count. CDR3 loop: CASSRRTSVVSDTQYF. Written as DNA, the CDR3 is TGTGCCAGTAGTCGTAGGACTAGCGTTGTTTCAGATACGCAGTATTTT. The V gene is TRBV19, the J gene TRBJ2-3; 9 nucleotides agree with TRBD2. Germline CDR1 and CDR2: LNHDA and SQIVND (reference sequence). The CDR3 is made up of 16 amino acids. The V segment lost 5 bases and the J segment 4 bases; nucleotides outside the gene matches: 10.

J is TRBJ1-4 and V is TRBV30; weak D call: TRBD1 (6 bases). The CDR3 has 13 amino acids. V was trimmed by 7 bases and J by 2 bases, leaving 11 bases between them. Germline V gene lookup returns CDR1 GTSNPN and CDR2 SVGIG (reference sequence). CDR3 coding DNA: TGTGCCTTCGAAACAGGGACTAATGAAAAACTGTTTTTT. Translating gives CAFETGTNEKLFF.